One and the same sample provided the 26 T cell receptor beta chains below, sequenced in a study of early T cells in non-severe SARS-CoV-2 infection. One entry per CDR3 protein, called by TCRdb with MiXCR from the 5' RACE reads. The table has roughly 56,000 distinct CDR3 sequences, roughly a tenth seen once. Sequenced sample: whole blood. The receptors come from an adult who was a healthcare worker with PCR-confirmed SARS-CoV-2 infection or an uninfected control (not recorded which).

This clonotype was found a few times. The rearrangement joins TRBV12-3 or TRBV12-4 to TRBJ1-5; D is ambiguous. V was clipped by 5 bases and J by 0 bases, with 8 bases between them. The CDR3 loop spans 14 amino acids. As DNA, the CDR3 is TGTGCCAGCAGTAAGGGATCTAGCAATCAGCCCCAGCATTTT. Translation gives CASSKGSSNQPQHF.

The chain is built from TRBV25-1 and TRBJ1-4, with a possible D match to TRBD1 (5 bases). The CDR3 runs 14 residues. Germline V CDR1 and CDR2: MGHDK, SYGVNS. V lost 2 bases and J lost 4, with 8 bases in between. The CDR3 DNA is TGTGCCAGCAGTGAAACCAGGGATAATGAAAAACTGTTTTTT. Protein product: CASSETRDNEKLFF.

This clonotype appeared many times. The V and J genes are TRBV4-2 and TRBJ1-1, with TRBD1 identical over 8 bases. The CDR3 totals 13 residues. Germline values: CDR1 LGHNA, CDR2 YNFKEQ. V trimming: 3 bases; J trimming: 8 bases; junction bases outside the gene matches: 5. The DNA for the CDR3 is TGTGCCAGCAGCCACCCCGGACAGGGAGAAGCTTTCTTT. It codes for CASSHPGQGEAFF.

The rearrangement uses TRBV6-2 or TRBV6-3 and TRBJ2-2, with 15 bases matching TRBD2. The CDR3 spans 18 residues. V shed 4 bases and J 5 bases; nucleotides not matched to a gene: 8. Germline V gene data show CDR1 as MNHEY and CDR2 as SVGEGT. CDR3 residues: CASSSWTSGREKTGELFF. In DNA, the CDR3 is TGTGCCAGCAGTTCCTGGACTAGCGGGAGGGAAAAAACCGGGGAGCTGTTTTTT.

Ten or more counts support this clonotype. The V and J genes are TRBV20-1 and TRBJ2-7; either TRBD1 or TRBD2 may fit D (7 bases each). V dropped 4 bases and J dropped 0 bases, with 16 bases sitting between them. Germline values: CDR1 DFQATT, CDR2 SNEGSKA (reference sequence). This CDR3 is built from 15 residues. The CDR3, as DNA: TGCAGTGCTAAGGGGGCAGCGGGGAGCTCCTACGAGCAGTACTTC. It translates to CSAKGAAGSSYEQYF.

This clonotype occurred a few times. This rearrangement joins TRBV18 to TRBJ2-1; D not resolved. CDR3 length: 15 residues. Trimming pared 2 bases from V and 0 bases from J, leaving 8 bases between. Germline loops: CDR1 KGHSH, CDR2 LQKENI. This chain's CDR3 is CASSPAESSYNEQFF. The DNA for the CDR3 is TGTGCCAGCTCACCAGCAGAAAGCTCCTACAATGAGCAGTTCTTC.

This chain's CDR3 is CASSLGVAGVEEQFF. CDR3 nucleotide sequence: TGTGCCAGCAGCTTGGGGGTAGCGGGTGTCGAGGAGCAGTTCTTC. V and J are TRBV11-2 and TRBJ2-1, with 7 bases matching TRBD2. V lost 3 bases, J lost 10 bases, and 12 bases stayed unmatched. Germline V gene sequence: CDR1 SGHAT, CDR2 FQNNGV. This CDR3 spans 15 amino acids.

This clonotype was detected a few times. The V call is TRBV29-1, the J call TRBJ2-5; 10 bases agree with TRBD1. This CDR3 has 13 amino acids. V trimming: 6 bases; J trimming: 5 bases; junction bases outside the gene matches: 6. Germline CDR1 SQVTM, CDR2 ANQGSEA. CDR3 protein: CSVETGGGETQYF. The CDR3 DNA follows: TGCAGCGTCGAGACAGGGGGCGGGGAGACCCAGTACTTC.

This clonotype was counted only a few times. The chain combines TRBV5-4 with TRBJ2-3, with D perhaps matching TRBD1 or TRBD2 (5 bases each). From germline, CDR1 is SGHNT and CDR2 YYREEE (reference sequence). Trimming removed 4 bases at V and 1 base at J, with 10 bases between. CDR3 length equals 14 residues. The CDR3: CASSPGPRTDTQYF. CDR3 sequence (DNA): TGTGCCAGCAGCCCGGGACCTCGCACAGATACGCAGTATTTT.

This clonotype was detected a few times. The J gene is TRBJ2-1, the V gene TRBV5-1; D is undetermined. The V gene's germline CDR1 is SGHRS and CDR2 YFSETQ. The CDR3 spans 14 residues. Trimming removed 4 bases from V and 0 bases from J, with 8 bases in between. The CDR3 DNA sequence: TGCGCCAGCAGCCGTACAAGCTCCTACAATGAGCAGTTCTTC. As protein: CASSRTSSYNEQFF.

This chain connects TRBV12-3 or TRBV12-4 to TRBJ1-2; D gene uncertain. This CDR3 has 15 residues. V dropped 5 bases and J dropped 0 bases, with 13 bases sitting between them. CDR3 sequence (DNA): TGTGCCAGCAGTCTCCAACCGAAGACTAACTATGGCTACACCTTC. Protein sequence: CASSLQPKTNYGYTF.

This clonotype was seen more than once but under ten times. This sequence joins TRBV7-3 and TRBJ1-1; D remains unclear. The length of the CDR3 is 13 residues. Germline CDR1 and CDR2: SGHTA and FQGTGA. Trimming removed 4 bases from V and 1 base from J, with 7 bases in between. The CDR3 here is CASSSRQNTEAFF. CDR3 DNA sequence: TGTGCCAGCAGCTCCAGGCAGAACACTGAAGCTTTCTTT.

The V and J genes are TRBV12-3 or TRBV12-4 and TRBJ1-2, with 7 bases fitting TRBD1. The ends lost 6 bases at V and 1 base at J; junction bases unmatched: 8. The CDR3 is 15 amino acids. CDR3 sequence reads: CASSPGGGLNYGYTF. CDR3 sequence (DNA): TGTGCCAGCAGCCCAGGGGGGGGCCTTAACTATGGCTACACCTTC.

This clonotype was recorded at least ten times. The chain links TRBV9 to TRBJ2-3; D gene ambiguous. Per germline, CDR1 SGDLS and CDR2 YYNGEE. This CDR3 has 12 amino acids. The V gene lost 4 bases and the J gene lost 2 bases, with 5 bases spanning the gap. The CDR3 nucleotides are TGTGCCAGCAGCCTAGACACAGATACGCAGTATTTT. Translating gives CASSLDTDTQYF. Together with reference TRBV9 and TRBJ2-3, the CDR3 gives the full variable domain: DSGVTQTPKHLITATGQRVTLRCSPRSGDLSVYWYQQSLDQGLQFLIQYYNGEERAKGNILERFSAQQFPDLHSELNLSSLELGDSALYFCASSLDTDTQYFGPGTRLTVL.

With regard to this clonotype: One end of the junction is discordant with germline, which a read error may explain. The chain has TRBV19 and TRBJ1-2; D might be TRBD1 (5 bases). CDR3 length: 14 residues. Germline CDR1 is LNHDA and CDR2 is SQIVND (reference sequence). CDR3 loop: CAGSIWGTGRGYTF. The CDR3 DNA is TGTGCCGGTAGTATTTGGGGAACAGGTCGTGGCTACACCTTC.

Ten or more counts support this clonotype. The V gene is TRBV6-1, the J gene TRBJ1-2; D remains unclear. There are 13 residues in the CDR3. The germline V gene has CDR1 MNHNS and CDR2 SASEGT. Between the trimmed V and J ends, which lost 5 bases and 2 bases, there was a span of 9 bases. The chain's CDR3 is CASSLGSNYGYTF. Written as DNA, the CDR3 is TGTGCCAGCAGTCTGGGATCCAACTATGGCTACACCTTC.

This clonotype was observed a few times. At one boundary the junction diverges from the germline segment, which might be a read error. The rearrangement uses TRBV30 and TRBJ1-1; TRBD1 is a possible D gene (5 bases). The CDR3 runs 14 residues. In germline, CDR1 is GTSNPN, CDR2 SVGIG (reference sequence). The CDR3 sequence is CAWSPGTSNTQAFF. The DNA of the CDR3 is TGTGCCTGGAGTCCTGGGACCTCCAACACTCAAGCTTTCTTT.

The chain is built from TRBV10-3 and TRBJ2-1; the D gene is possibly TRBD2 (6 bases). Per the germline V gene, CDR1 is ENHRY and CDR2 is SYGVKD. The CDR3 spans 16 residues. V was cut by 6 bases and J by 0 bases, with 15 bases left in between. In nucleotides, the CDR3 is TGTGCCATCAGCCGCTCGCTGGGGGGCTCCTACAATGAGCAGTTCTTC. Protein product: CAISRSLGGSYNEQFF.

The chain couples TRBV3-1 to TRBJ2-2; D gene unclear. Germline lookup yields CDR1 LGHDT and CDR2 YNNKEL (reference sequence). V gave up 1 base and J gave up 4 bases, with 7 bases separating them. The CDR3 is 14 residues long. The DNA of the CDR3 is TGTGCCAGCAGCCAAGGACCCGTCACCGGGGAGCTGTTTTTT. This encodes CASSQGPVTGELFF.

This clonotype was seen many times. The chain uses TRBV7-2 and TRBJ2-7; 9 nucleotides match TRBD2. The CDR3 is 15 residues long. The junction had 7 bases not matched to a gene; V was cut back by 5 bases and J by 2 bases. CDR1 is SGHTA and CDR2 is FQGNSA in the germline V gene. The CDR3 coding sequence is TGTGCCAGCAGCCTCCAGACTAGCGGCGCCTACGAGCAGTACTTC. Protein product: CASSLQTSGAYEQYF.

V is TRBV6-2 or TRBV6-3 and J is TRBJ2-1; 11 bases fit TRBD2. Germline CDR1 and CDR2: MNHEY and SVGEGT. V lost 0 bases and J lost 6; bases outside the gene matches: 7. This CDR3 spans 17 amino acids. The DNA of the CDR3 is TGTGCCAGCAGTTACTCCGCTAGCGGGAGGAGGGGCAATGAGCAGTTCTTC. Translation: CASSYSASGRRGNEQFF.

This clonotype has a count of ten or more. The chain couples TRBV11-2 to TRBJ2-1; possible D gene TRBD2, 5 bases. CDR3 length: 12 residues. Trimming removed 2 bases at V and 8 bases at J, with 7 bases between. Germline assignment: CDR1 SGHAT and CDR2 FQNNGV. The CDR3 spells CASSLTGDEQFF. DNA for the CDR3: TGTGCCAGCAGCTTAACCGGGGATGAGCAGTTCTTC.

This clonotype was detected a few times. CDR3 amino acids: CSTKPGTNTEAFF. Here the CDR3 DNA reads TGCAGCACAAAGCCTGGGACGAACACTGAAGCTTTCTTT. The J gene is TRBJ1-1, the V gene TRBV29-1; D may be TRBD1 (5 bases). V was cut by 8 bases and J by 1 base, with 14 bases left in between. Germline assignment: CDR1 SQVTM and CDR2 ANQGSEA. This CDR3 contains 13 residues.

This clonotype has at least ten counts. This chain connects TRBV20-1 to TRBJ2-5; 8 bases fit TRBD1. J was trimmed by 9 bases and V by 3 bases; bases with no gene match: 9. Per germline, CDR1 DFQATT and CDR2 SNEGSKA (reference sequence). This CDR3 contains 13 residues. CDR3 nucleotides: TGCAGTGCTAGGACAGGGGCGGTTAGGGCCCAGTACTTC. It yields the protein CSARTGAVRAQYF.

The chain joins TRBV29-1 to TRBJ2-3, with D unclear. CDR3 length equals 14 residues. V lost 5 bases and J 2 bases, leaving 14 bases between the germline ends. Per germline, CDR1 SQVTM and CDR2 ANQGSEA. The CDR3 DNA sequence: TGCAGCGTTAGACAAGGCCTTCACACAGATACGCAGTATTTT. Translating it yields CSVRQGLHTDTQYF.

The sample holds a few counts of this clonotype. V gene TRBV29-1 combines with J gene TRBJ1-2, with 8 bases that match TRBD1. The germline gives CDR1 SQVTM, CDR2 ANQGSEA. The V gene end was trimmed by 7 bases and the J gene end by 3 bases; junction bases not matched to a gene: 1. This CDR3 has 11 residues. The chain's CDR3 is CSAGGDYGYTF. In DNA, the CDR3 is TGCAGCGCAGGGGGCGACTATGGCTACACCTTC. Full variable domain (missing parts from reference TRBV29-1 and TRBJ1-2): SAVISQKPSRDICQRGTSLTIQCQVDSQVTMMFWYRQQPGQSLTLIATANQGSEATYESGFVIDKFPISRPNLTFSTLTVSNMSPEDSSIYLCSAGGDYGYTFGSGTRLTVV.